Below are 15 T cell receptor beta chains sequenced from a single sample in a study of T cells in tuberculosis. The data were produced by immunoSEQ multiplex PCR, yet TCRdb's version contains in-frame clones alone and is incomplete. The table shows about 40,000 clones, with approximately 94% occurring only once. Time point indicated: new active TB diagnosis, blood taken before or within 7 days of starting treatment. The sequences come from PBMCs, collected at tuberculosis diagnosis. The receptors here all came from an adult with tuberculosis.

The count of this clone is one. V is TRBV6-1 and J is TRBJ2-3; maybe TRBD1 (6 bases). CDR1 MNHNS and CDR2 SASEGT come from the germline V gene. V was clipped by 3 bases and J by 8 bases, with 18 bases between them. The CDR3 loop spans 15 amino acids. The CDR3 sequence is CASSELTGRRGTQYF. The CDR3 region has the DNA TGTGCCAGCAGTGAGTTAACAGGGCGGAGAGGTACGCAGTATTTT.

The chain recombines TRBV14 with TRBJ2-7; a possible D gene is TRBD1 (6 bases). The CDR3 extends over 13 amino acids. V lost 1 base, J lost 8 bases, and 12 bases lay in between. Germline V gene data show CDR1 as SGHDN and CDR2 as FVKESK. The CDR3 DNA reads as TGTGCCAGCAGCCAAGGAAGGGGGTTTCAGCAGTACTTC. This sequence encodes CASSQGRGFQQYF. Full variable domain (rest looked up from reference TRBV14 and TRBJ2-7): EAGVTQFPSHSVIEKGQTVTLRCDPISGHDNLYWYRRVMGKEIKFLLHFVKESKQDESGMPNNRFLAERTGGTYSTLKVQPAELEDSGVYFCASSQGRGFQQYFGPGTRLTVT.

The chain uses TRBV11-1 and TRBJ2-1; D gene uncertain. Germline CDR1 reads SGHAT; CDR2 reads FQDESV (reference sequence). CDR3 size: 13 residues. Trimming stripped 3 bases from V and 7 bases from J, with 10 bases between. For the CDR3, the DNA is TGTGCCAGCAGCTTCTCACAGCTAAATGAGCAGTTCTTC. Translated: CASSFSQLNEQFF.

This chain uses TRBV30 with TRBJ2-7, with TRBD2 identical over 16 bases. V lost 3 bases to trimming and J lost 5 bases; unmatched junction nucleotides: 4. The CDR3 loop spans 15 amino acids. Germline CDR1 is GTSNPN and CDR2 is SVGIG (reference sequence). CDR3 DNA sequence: TGTGCCTGGAGGGGACTAGCGGGGGGGATCGACGAGCAGTACTTC. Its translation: CAWRGLAGGIDEQYF.

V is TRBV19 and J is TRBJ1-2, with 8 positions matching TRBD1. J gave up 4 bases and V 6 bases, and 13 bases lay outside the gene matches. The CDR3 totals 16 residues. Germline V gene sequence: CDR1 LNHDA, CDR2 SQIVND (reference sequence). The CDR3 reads CASRKEKDRALYGYTF. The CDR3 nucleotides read TGTGCCAGTAGGAAAGAGAAGGACAGGGCACTCTATGGCTACACCTTC.

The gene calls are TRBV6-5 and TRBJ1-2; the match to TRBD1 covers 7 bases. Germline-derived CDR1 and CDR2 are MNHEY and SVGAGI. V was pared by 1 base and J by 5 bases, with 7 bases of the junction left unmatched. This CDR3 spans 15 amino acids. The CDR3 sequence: CASSYYPPGQYGYTF. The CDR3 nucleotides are TGTGCCAGCAGTTACTACCCCCCGGGACAGTATGGCTACACCTTC.

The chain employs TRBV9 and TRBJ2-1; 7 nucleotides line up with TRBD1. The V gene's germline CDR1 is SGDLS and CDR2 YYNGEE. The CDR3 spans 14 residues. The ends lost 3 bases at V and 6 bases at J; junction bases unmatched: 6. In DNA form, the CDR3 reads TGTGCCAGCAGCGAGGGGGCCGTGAGCAATGAGCAGTTCTTC. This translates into CASSEGAVSNEQFF.

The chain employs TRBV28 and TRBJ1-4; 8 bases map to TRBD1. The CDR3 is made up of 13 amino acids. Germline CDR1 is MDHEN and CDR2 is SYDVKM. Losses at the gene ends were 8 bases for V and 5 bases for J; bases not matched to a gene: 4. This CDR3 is CASHRGFNEKLFF. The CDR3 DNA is TGTGCCAGCCACAGGGGGTTCAATGAAAAACTGTTTTTT. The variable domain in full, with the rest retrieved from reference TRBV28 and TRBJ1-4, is DVKVTQSSRYLVKRTGEKVFLECVQDMDHENMFWYRQDPGLGLRLIYFSYDVKMKEKGDIPEGYSVSREKKERFSLILESASTNQTSMYLCASHRGFNEKLFFGSGTQLSVL.

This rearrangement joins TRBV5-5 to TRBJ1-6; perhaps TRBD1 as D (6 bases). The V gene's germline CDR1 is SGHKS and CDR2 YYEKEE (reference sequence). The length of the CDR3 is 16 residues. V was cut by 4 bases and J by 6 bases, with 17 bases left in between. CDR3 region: CASSHLGGDGNSPLHF. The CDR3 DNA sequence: TGTGCCAGCAGCCACCTAGGGGGGGACGGTAATTCACCCCTCCACTTT.

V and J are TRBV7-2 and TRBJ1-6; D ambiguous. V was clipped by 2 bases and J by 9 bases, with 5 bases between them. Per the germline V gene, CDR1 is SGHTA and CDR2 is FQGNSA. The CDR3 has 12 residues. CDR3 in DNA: TGTGCCAGCAGCTTATTCAGTTCACCCCTCCACTTT. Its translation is CASSLFSSPLHF.

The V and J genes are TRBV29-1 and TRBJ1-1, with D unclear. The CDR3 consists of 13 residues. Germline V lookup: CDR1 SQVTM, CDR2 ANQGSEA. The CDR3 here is CSASLAAGEKAFF. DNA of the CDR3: TGCAGTGCCTCTCTAGCAGCAGGAGAAAAAGCTTTCTTT.

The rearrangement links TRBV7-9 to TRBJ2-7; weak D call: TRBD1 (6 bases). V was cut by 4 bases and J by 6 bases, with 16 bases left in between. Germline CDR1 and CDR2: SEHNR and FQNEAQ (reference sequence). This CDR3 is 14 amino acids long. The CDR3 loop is CASSSTRQAPEQYF. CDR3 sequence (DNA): TGTGCCAGCAGCTCGACCCGACAGGCCCCCGAGCAGTACTTC.

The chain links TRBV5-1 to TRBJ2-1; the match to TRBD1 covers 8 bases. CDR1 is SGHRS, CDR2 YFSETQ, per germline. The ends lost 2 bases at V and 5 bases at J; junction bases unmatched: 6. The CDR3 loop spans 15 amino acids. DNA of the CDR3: TGCGCCAGCAGCTTCCGGGACAGGCTGGACAATGAGCAGTTCTTC. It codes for CASSFRDRLDNEQFF.

CDR3 loop: CASSQYGQGGSYEQYF. The CDR3 region has the DNA TGCGCCAGCAGCCAATACGGACAGGGGGGCTCCTACGAGCAGTACTTC. The J gene is TRBJ2-7, the V gene TRBV4-1, with 10 bases lining up with TRBD1. CDR1 and CDR2 (germline): MGHRA, YSYEKL. This CDR3 has 16 amino acids. V was clipped by 2 bases and J by 0 bases; unmatched bases: 4.

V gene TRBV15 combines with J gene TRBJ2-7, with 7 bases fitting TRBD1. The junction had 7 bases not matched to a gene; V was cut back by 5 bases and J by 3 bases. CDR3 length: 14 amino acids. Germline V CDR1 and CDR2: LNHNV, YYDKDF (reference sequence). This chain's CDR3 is CATSGTEPGYEQYF. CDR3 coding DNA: TGTGCCACCAGCGGGACAGAGCCTGGCTACGAGCAGTACTTC.